A single sample is the source of the 21 T cell receptor beta chains below, sequenced in a study of blood T cell repertoires in COVID-19. Profiled with immunoSEQ multiplex PCR; TCRdb holds only in-frame clones, not every one. Of around 310,000 clones listed, about 89% are singletons. What was sequenced was PBMCs or T cells enriched from blood (not recorded which). These receptors all come from a woman in her 40s who had recovered from COVID-19.

This sequence joins TRBV18 and TRBJ1-3; D ambiguous. The length of the CDR3 is 18 residues. V was clipped by 2 bases and J by 0 bases, with 17 bases between them. Germline V gene data show CDR1 as KGHSH and CDR2 as LQKENI. The CDR3 nucleotides are TGTGCCAGCTCACCATTCGAGGTTGCCCCGGCCTCTGGAAACACCATATATTTT. Its protein is CASSPFEVAPASGNTIYF.

The V gene is TRBV7-6, the J gene TRBJ2-1; 8 bases align to TRBD2. Germline V gene sequence: CDR1 SGHVS, CDR2 FNYEAQ. V trimming: 6 bases; J trimming: 5 bases; junction bases outside the gene matches: 15. The CDR3 consists of 17 residues. The CDR3 sequence: CASSPPRGGGPDNEQFF. The CDR3 nucleotides read TGTGCCAGCAGTCCCCCCCGGGGGGGAGGGCCCGACAATGAGCAGTTCTTC.

CDR3 sequence reads: CASSVGEAHEQYF. The CDR3 nucleotides are TGTGCCAGCAGCGTAGGAGAAGCCCACGAGCAGTACTTC. J is TRBJ2-7 and V is TRBV9; D is unresolved. The CDR3 extends over 13 amino acids. V lost 0 bases, J lost 5 bases, and 9 bases lay in between. Germline CDR1 and CDR2: SGDLS and YYNGEE.

The V gene is TRBV18, the J gene TRBJ2-1, with no clear D. The CDR3 spans 13 residues. Deletions cut 3 bases from V and 4 bases from J, with 7 bases between. Germline V CDR1 and CDR2: KGHSH, LQKENI. The CDR3 loop reads CASSPVLYNEQFF. The CDR3 DNA sequence: TGTGCCAGCTCACCCGTATTGTACAATGAGCAGTTCTTC. The whole variable domain, remainder taken from reference TRBV18 and TRBJ2-1, is NAGVMQNPRHLVRRRGQEARLRCSPMKGHSHVYWYRQLPEEGLKFMVYLQKENIIDESGMPKERFSAEFPKEGPSILRIQQVVRGDSAAYFCASSPVLYNEQFFGPGTRLTVL.

The sample holds a few counts of this clone. The chain joins TRBV7-9 to TRBJ1-4; D not resolved. The CDR3 runs 14 residues. Per the germline V gene, CDR1 is SEHNR and CDR2 is FQNEAQ (reference sequence). The germline V and J ends were trimmed by 1 base and 8 bases, with 11 bases remaining between them. CDR3 residues: CASSLGRVGEKLFF. The CDR3 DNA reads TGTGCCAGCAGCTTAGGGCGGGTCGGGGAAAAACTGTTTTTT.

A single count supports this clone. The rearrangement links TRBV15 to TRBJ2-1; 8 bases align to TRBD2. CDR1 is LNHNV and CDR2 is YYDKDF in the germline V gene (reference sequence). V lost 3 bases and J lost 7; bases outside the gene matches: 14. CDR3 length: 17 amino acids. CDR3 sequence (DNA): TGTGCCACCAGCAGTTTCCGTGGGCTAGCGGGTGTAAATGAGCAGTTCTTC. It encodes CATSSFRGLAGVNEQFF. The full variable domain, its missing parts supplied by reference TRBV15 and TRBJ2-1, is DAMVIQNPRYQVTQFGKPVTLSCSQTLNHNVMYWYQQKSSQAPKLLFHYYDKDFNNEADTPDNFQSRRPNTSFCFLDIRSPGLGDTAMYLCATSSFRGLAGVNEQFFGPGTRLTVL.

The V gene is TRBV27, the J gene TRBJ2-7; D is perhaps TRBD2 (7 bases). V lost 5 bases and J 2 bases, leaving 16 bases between the germline ends. CDR1 and CDR2 (germline): MNHEY, SMNVEV (reference sequence). The CDR3 sequence is 15 residues long. CDR3 coding DNA: TGTGCCAGCAGTGTGGGGGGGCGCGGGACCTACGAGCAGTACTTC. Translation gives CASSVGGRGTYEQYF.

The rearrangement joins TRBV10-3 to TRBJ2-1; 7 bases map to TRBD2. With V trimmed by 3 bases and J by 7 bases, 6 bases remained unmatched. This CDR3 contains 14 residues. Germline lookup yields CDR1 ENHRY and CDR2 SYGVKD. This chain's CDR3 is CAISDRGTTNEQFF. DNA of the CDR3: TGTGCCATCAGTGATAGAGGGACTACGAATGAGCAGTTCTTC.

This clone was detected only once. This chain uses TRBV11-1 with TRBJ2-1; D is possibly TRBD2 (5 bases). CDR3 length: 15 amino acids. Trimming left V 1 base short and J 0 bases short, with 7 bases between. CDR1 is SGHAT, CDR2 FQDESV, per germline (reference sequence). The CDR3 bases are TGTGCCAGCAGCTTAGGGACTCTCTCCTACAATGAGCAGTTCTTC. This encodes CASSLGTLSYNEQFF. Looking up the rest from reference TRBV11-1 and TRBJ2-1 gives the full variable domain: EAEVAQSPRYKITEKSQAVAFWCDPISGHATLYWYRQILGQGPELLVQFQDESVVDDSQLPKDRFSAERLKGVDSTLKIQPAELGDSAMYLCASSLGTLSYNEQFFGPGTRLTVL.

The chain links TRBV3-1 (or the pseudogene TRBV3-2) to TRBJ2-2; 11 positions match TRBD2. With V trimmed by 6 bases and J by 2 bases, 8 bases remained unmatched. Germline loops: CDR1 LGHDT, CDR2 YNNKEL (reference sequence). The CDR3 spans 17 residues. In nucleotides, the CDR3 is TGTGCCAGCAGACCCACCGGGACTAGCGGCAACACCGGGGAGCTGTTTTTT. The encoded protein is CASRPTGTSGNTGELFF.

The chain employs TRBV7-8 and TRBJ2-1; TRBD2 might be the D (5 bases). The CDR3 sequence is 15 residues long. Germline V gene lookup returns CDR1 SGHVS and CDR2 FQNEAQ. Trimming cost V 6 bases and J 1 base, with 13 bases left between them. CDR3 residues: CASRLSPGSYNEQFF. Here the CDR3 DNA reads TGTGCCAGCAGACTCAGCCCGGGGTCCTACAATGAGCAGTTCTTC.

V usage is TRBV9 and J usage is TRBJ2-7; tentative D call: TRBD1 (5 bases). The germline V gene encodes CDR1 SGDLS and CDR2 YYNGEE. V shed 3 bases and J shed 2 bases, with 12 bases lying between them. The CDR3 consists of 14 residues. The CDR3 loop reads CASSEGHRPYEQYF. CDR3 bases: TGTGCCAGCAGCGAGGGGCACAGGCCCTACGAGCAGTACTTC.

This clone has more than one count but fewer than ten. This chain uses TRBV2 with TRBJ1-1; 8 bases map to TRBD1. Unmatched junction bases numbered 5, after V lost 6 bases and J lost 2 bases. The length of the CDR3 is 14 residues. Germline V gene lookup returns CDR1 SNHLY and CDR2 FYNNEI. In DNA form, the CDR3 reads TGTGCCAGCAGCCCGACAGGGGATAACACTGAAGCTTTCTTT. Translated, it gives CASSPTGDNTEAFF.

The V call is TRBV7-9, the J call TRBJ1-2; 8 bases match TRBD1. CDR3 size: 16 residues. Germline CDR1 reads SEHNR; CDR2 reads FQNEAQ (reference sequence). The junction had 7 bases not matched to a gene; V was cut back by 4 bases and J by 0 bases. CDR3 sequence (DNA): TGTGCCAGCAGCTCCGTGGACAGGGCCCCTAACTATGGCTACACCTTC. Protein: CASSSVDRAPNYGYTF. The entire variable domain, with the rest obtained from reference TRBV7-9 and TRBJ1-2, is as follows: DTGVSQNPRHKITKRGQNVTFRCDPISEHNRLYWYRQTLGQGPEFLTYFQNEAQLEKSRLLSDRFSAERPKGSFSTLEIQRTEQGDSAMYLCASSSVDRAPNYGYTFGSGTRLTVV.

The rearrangement uses TRBV3-1 (or the pseudogene TRBV3-2) and TRBJ1-4, with TRBD1 as a possible D gene (6 bases). The CDR3 is 14 amino acids. The germline V and J ends were trimmed by 0 bases and 14 bases, with 16 bases remaining between them. Germline V gene data show CDR1 as LGHDT and CDR2 as YNNKEL (reference sequence). As DNA, the CDR3 is TGTGCCAGCAGCCAAGAACCCAGGGGAAATGCGCTGTTTTTT. Its translation: CASSQEPRGNALFF.

The chain has TRBV4-1 and TRBJ1-5; 8 bases fit TRBD1. This CDR3 spans 17 amino acids. Germline values: CDR1 MGHRA, CDR2 YSYEKL. With V trimmed by 0 bases and J by 3 bases, 7 bases remained unmatched. The CDR3 region is CASSQDLGTGNNQPQHF. DNA of the CDR3: TGCGCCAGCAGCCAAGACCTTGGGACAGGTAACAATCAGCCCCAGCATTTT.

The rearrangement uses TRBV7-9 and TRBJ2-7; 12 bases map to TRBD2. The CDR3 runs to 15 residues. Trimming removed 4 bases from V and 2 bases from J; junction bases left unmatched: 3. The germline gives CDR1 SEHNR, CDR2 FQNEAQ (reference sequence). The CDR3 DNA is TGTGCCAGCAGCTCCCGGACTAGCGGGGCCTACGAGCAGTACTTC. Encoded protein: CASSSRTSGAYEQYF.

The chain is built from TRBV7-9 and TRBJ2-7; 7 positions agree with TRBD1. CDR1 is SEHNR, CDR2 FQNEAQ, per germline (reference sequence). With V trimmed by 1 base and J by 5 bases, 5 bases remained unmatched. This CDR3 contains 14 residues. The DNA for the CDR3 is TGTGCCAGCAGCTTAGTACAGGGGAACCACGAGCAGTACTTC. Its translation: CASSLVQGNHEQYF.

This chain joins TRBV10-3 and TRBJ2-1, with D possibly TRBD1 on 6 matching bases. CDR1 ENHRY and CDR2 SYGVKD come from the germline V gene. Trimming shortened V by 8 bases and J by 7 bases, and 9 bases separated the two germline ends. The CDR3 length is 11 residues. The CDR3 sequence is CAILDRNEQFF. The CDR3 nucleotides are TGTGCCATCCTGGACAGAAATGAGCAGTTCTTC.

This chain connects TRBV30 to TRBJ2-5; possibly TRBD1 for D (5 bases). The V gene's germline CDR1 is GTSNPN and CDR2 SVGIG (reference sequence). V was trimmed by 0 bases and J by 5 bases, leaving 10 bases between them. This CDR3 spans 13 amino acids. The CDR3 coding sequence is TGTGCCTGGAGTGTAGGGGTTTGGGAGACCCAGTACTTC. Amino acid sequence: CAWSVGVWETQYF.

CDR3 nucleotide sequence: TGTGCCAGCAGTGAAGCGCAGGGGAACTATGGCTACACCTTC. Translating gives CASSEAQGNYGYTF. The chain links TRBV2 to TRBJ1-2, with D possibly TRBD1 on 6 matching bases. V lost 0 bases and J lost 2, with 7 bases in between. CDR1 and CDR2 from the germline V gene are SNHLY and FYNNEI. This CDR3 is built from 14 residues.